The entry that follows covers one TCR beta chain sequence. Time point denoted: recipient sample about 28 days before transplant, after cytoreduction. Clones were read by immunoSEQ multiplex PCR, and TCRdb kept only the in-frame ones, dropping some. This table holds 16,000 or so clones, 90% to 95% found once. The data were obtained in a study of T cell clonotyping in hematopoietic cell transplantation. Sample: peripheral blood mononuclear cells, taken before stem cell transplant. This TCR came from a man in his late teens or twenties with biphenotypic leukemia. Some clones in this sample may be carry-over from other donors' samples.

CDR3 sequence reads: CAWSLAVNQPQHF. The CDR3 nucleotides read TGTGCCTGGAGTCTTGCGGTCAATCAGCCCCAGCATTTT. V usage is TRBV30 and J usage is TRBJ1-5; the D is unclear. V was clipped by 2 bases and J by 3 bases, with 8 bases between them. Germline CDR1 and CDR2: GTSNPN and SVGIG (reference sequence). This CDR3 region has 13 residues.